This T cell receptor beta chain appears in the sequencing data of a study of blood T cell repertoires in COVID-19. At the level of the study: Specimens from acute and convalescent COVID-19 originated in the United States, Italy and Spain. In each case, the material was cDNA or gDNA derived from T cells, B-cell-depleted T cells, or PBMCs.

Per the original methods: Amplification from reference gene primers served as the basis for estimated nucleated cell counts. The method was immunoSEQ multiplex PCR; TCRdb's version includes in-frame clones alone and lacks a portion of them. Clone size and V and J calls were adopted from that table, with D and trimming inferred from the DNA. The repertoire includes more than 95,000 clones, about 91% of them detected once, and approximately 6% sits in the top ten. The source material was peripheral blood. The TCR was taken from a human donor in a cohort sampled during active COVID-19.

The CDR3 region has the DNA TGTGCCAGCAGCGGGTTATTGGGGGCCGGGTACAATGAGCAGTTCTTC. As protein: CASSGLLGAGYNEQFF. This sequence joins TRBV27 and TRBJ2-1, with D possibly matching TRBD1 (6 bases). V was trimmed by 6 bases and J by 4 bases, leaving 19 bases between them. Germline V gene sequence: CDR1 MNHEY, CDR2 SMNVEV (reference sequence). CDR3 length: 16 amino acids.